The present T cell receptor beta chain was sequenced within a study of T cells in localized non-small cell lung cancer. The assay was immunoSEQ multiplex PCR, and TCRdb's table has in-frame clones only and misses some. The sample contains roughly 30,000 clones, about nine tenths of which appear only once. This specimen consisted of peripheral blood, obtained before any cancer treatment. The receptor's source is a woman aged 35-75 years with stage I lung adenocarcinoma.

The CDR3 loop is CAIWVPSTDTQYF. The CDR3, as DNA: TGTGCCATATGGGTACCTAGCACAGATACGCAGTATTTT. V gene TRBV10-3 combines with J gene TRBJ2-3; D is unclear. The CDR3 spans 13 residues. Germline-derived CDR1 and CDR2 are ENHRY and SYGVKD. The germline V and J ends were trimmed by 9 bases and 0 bases, with 10 bases remaining between them.